This TCR beta chain was observed in a study of cytomegalovirus exposure and HLA in healthy donors. Healthy bone marrow donors formed the donor group. PCR used 60 Vbeta primers and 13 Jbeta primers. The protocol was immunoSEQ multiplex PCR, while the TCRdb copy is restricted to in-frame clones and leaves out a portion. In the table there are about 95,000 clones, under 90% of which are singletons. This clone turned up a few times. Its antigen is unknown. Per the germline V gene, CDR1 is SGHTA and CDR2 is FQGNSA. V dropped 6 bases and J dropped 8; count of bases not matched to a gene: 12. The length of the CDR3 is 14 residues. Study findings and constraints: Apart from CMV serostatus, no immune exposure information was available.

The rearrangement uses TRBV7-2 and TRBJ1-2; 7 bases fit TRBD1. Sequenced sample: PBMCs. This TCR derives from a woman aged 65 to 85 in good health and CMV-seropositive. The CDR3 region is CASSRTGEVSGYTF. The CDR3 nucleotides read TGTGCCAGCAGTCGAACAGGGGAGGTTAGCGGCTACACCTTC.